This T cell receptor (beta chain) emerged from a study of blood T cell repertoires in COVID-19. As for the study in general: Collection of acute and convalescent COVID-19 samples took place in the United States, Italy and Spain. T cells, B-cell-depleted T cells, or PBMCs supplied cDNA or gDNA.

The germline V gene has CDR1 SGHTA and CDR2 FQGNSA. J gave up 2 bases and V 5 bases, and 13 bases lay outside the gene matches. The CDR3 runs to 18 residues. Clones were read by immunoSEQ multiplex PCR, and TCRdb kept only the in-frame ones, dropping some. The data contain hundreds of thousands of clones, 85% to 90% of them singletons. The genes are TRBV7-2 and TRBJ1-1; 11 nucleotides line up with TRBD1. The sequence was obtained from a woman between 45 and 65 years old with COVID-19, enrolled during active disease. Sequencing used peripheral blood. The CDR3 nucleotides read TGTGCCAGCAGCCATTATAGGGGGACAGGGGGTGCTAACACTGAAGCTTTCTTT. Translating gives CASSHYRGTGGANTEAFF.